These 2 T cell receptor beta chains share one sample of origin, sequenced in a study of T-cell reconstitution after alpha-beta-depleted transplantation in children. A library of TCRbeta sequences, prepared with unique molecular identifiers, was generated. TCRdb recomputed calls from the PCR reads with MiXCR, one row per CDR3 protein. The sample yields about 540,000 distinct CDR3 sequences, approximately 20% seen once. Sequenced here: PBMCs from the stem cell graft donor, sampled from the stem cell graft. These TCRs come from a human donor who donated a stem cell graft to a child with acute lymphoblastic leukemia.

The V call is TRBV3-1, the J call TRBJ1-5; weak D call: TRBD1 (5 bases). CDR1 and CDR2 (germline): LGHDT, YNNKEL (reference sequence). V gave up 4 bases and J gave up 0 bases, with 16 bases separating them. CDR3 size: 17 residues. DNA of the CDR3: TGTGCCAGCAGCCCGGCCAGCGGGGGACTTAGCAATCAGCCCCAGCATTTT. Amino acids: CASSPASGGLSNQPQHF.

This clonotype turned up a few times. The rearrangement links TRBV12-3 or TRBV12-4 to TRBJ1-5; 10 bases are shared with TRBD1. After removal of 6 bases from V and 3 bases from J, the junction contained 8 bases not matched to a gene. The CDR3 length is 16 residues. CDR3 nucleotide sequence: TGTGCCAGCAGCCCCGGGACAGGGGCTCACAATCAGCCCCAGCATTTT. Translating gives CASSPGTGAHNQPQHF.